The entry below describes one T cell receptor beta chain. Antigen: not known. Relative to the germline gene, one junction end is altered; a read error may explain this. The template for TCR beta VDJ and CDR3 sequence profiling was genomic DNA. TCRdb passed the reads through MiXCR, listing each CDR3 protein once. Among hundreds of thousands of distinct CDR3 sequences listed, about two thirds were seen once. These data come from a study of CD8+CD57+ T cells in acquired aplastic anemia. In the study overall: DNA recovered from sorted CD4+ and CD8+ cells had a mean of about 3.5 ug. Study findings and constraints: Patients and controls were found to share twenty-nine CD8+ CDR3 sequences. Patients versus controls showed no significant CD8+ Simpson's diversity difference.

The CDR3 covers 13 residues. CDR1 is SGHAT and CDR2 is FQNNGV in the germline V gene. This receptor was obtained from a human donor in good health, serving as a control. Input material: sorted CD4+, CD8+, or CD8+CD57+ T cells (not recorded which) from PBMCs. The genes are TRBV11-2 and TRBJ2-7, with D perhaps matching TRBD1 or TRBD2 (5 bases each). CDR3 sequence (DNA): TGTGCCAGCAGCTTATTTAGAGGGGACGAGCAGCACTTC. It is translated as CASSLFRGDEQHF.